The 15 T cell receptor beta chains below come from one sample, sequenced in a study of metastatic and nonmetastatic thyroid tumors. Each patient came to thyroid surgery without any prior treatment (of any kind). MiXCR reprocessed the PCR reads for TCRdb. The sample has 25,000 to 30,000 clones, around 3.9% seen once. The specimen sequenced was blood. The receptors were gathered from a male donor with papillary thyroid cancer or a benign thyroid nodule (not recorded which). Some clones in this sample may be carry-over from other donors' samples.

The chain recombines TRBV6-4 with TRBJ1-6, with 8 nucleotides matching TRBD1. The CDR3 is 15 amino acids. Germline CDR1 reads MRHNA; CDR2 reads SNTAGT. V shed 3 bases, J shed 10 bases, and the junction held 8 bases outside the gene matches. CDR3 sequence (DNA): TGTGCCAGCAGTGAAAGGGGGCAGGGGGCCTCACCCCTCCACTTT. Translating gives CASSERGQGASPLHF.

Within the sample, this clone is medium-sized. The chain couples TRBV27 to TRBJ2-7; D is ambiguous. V gave up 6 bases and J gave up 0 bases, with 12 bases separating them. The CDR3 covers 14 residues. CDR1 is MNHEY, CDR2 SMNVEV, per germline (reference sequence). CDR3 sequence (DNA): TGTGCCAGCAGCTACCAACCCTCCTCCTACGAGCAGTACTTC. Its protein is CASSYQPSSYEQYF.

The gene calls are TRBV20-1 and TRBJ1-1; D is unresolved. The germline CDR1 and CDR2 sequences are DFQATT and SNEGSKA (reference sequence). With 1 base removed from V and 2 bases from J, the gap between germline ends came to 17 bases. This CDR3 region has 16 residues. The CDR3 here is CSARGAGSGSNTEAFF. The CDR3 DNA sequence: TGCAGTGCTAGAGGGGCGGGGTCCGGGAGTAACACTGAAGCTTTCTTT.

This clone showed up just a few times. The chain employs TRBV6-1 and TRBJ1-5; D is uncertain. V lost 2 bases to trimming and J lost 7 bases, with 9 bases between them. Germline values: CDR1 MNHNS, CDR2 SASEGT. This CDR3 contains 13 residues. Written as DNA, the CDR3 is TGTGCCAGCAGTGAAAGGCAGCACCAGCCCCAGCATTTT. The encoded protein is CASSERQHQPQHF.

The table lists this clone with many counts. A much larger clone lies a single base off, so this may be a read error. The sample holds other DNA sequences that translate to the same CDR3. This chain joins TRBV20-1 and TRBJ2-7, with TRBD1 as a possible D gene (6 bases). CDR3 length equals 15 residues. Per germline, CDR1 DFQATT and CDR2 SNEGSKA (reference sequence). The CDR3 DNA reads as TGTAGTGCAACGTTGGAGACAGGAGATGTGGGGGAGCAGTACTTC. This encodes CSATLETGDVGEQYF.

The chain joins TRBV7-9 to TRBJ1-2, with a weak D call TRBD1 (5 bases). Trimming left V 4 bases short and J 8 bases short, with 11 bases between. CDR1 is SEHNR, CDR2 FQNEAQ, per germline (reference sequence). This CDR3 spans 12 amino acids. In DNA, the CDR3 is TGTGCCAGCAGCTACCCAAGGGACGGCTACACCTTC. It translates to CASSYPRDGYTF.

At least ten counts were recorded for this clone. The chain links TRBV5-1 to TRBJ1-5; the match to TRBD1 covers 7 bases. CDR3 length: 15 residues. Germline V CDR1 and CDR2: SGHRS, YFSETQ. After removal of 0 bases from V and 8 bases from J, the junction contained 8 bases not matched to a gene. CDR3 nucleotides: TGCGCCAGCAGCTTGGAGGGGGCGGTTTGGGAGCCCCAGCATTTT. Amino acids: CASSLEGAVWEPQHF.

This clone was observed at least ten times. A read error is possible here, since a much larger clone lies one base away. This specimen includes other DNA sequences encoding the same CDR3. The gene calls are TRBV5-1 and TRBJ2-3; D gene ambiguous. Trimming took off 0 bases at V and 6 bases at J, with 14 bases between the two ends. Looked up from germline, CDR1 is SGHRS and CDR2 is YFSETQ. The CDR3 contains 15 residues. This CDR3 reads CASSLVAGSRDTQYF. For the CDR3, the DNA is TGCGCCAGCAGCTTGGTAGCAGGTTCCCGGGATACGCAGTATTTT.

This clone was seen a few times. This chain connects TRBV6-1 to TRBJ1-2, with 8 positions matching TRBD1. Germline V gene sequence: CDR1 MNHNS, CDR2 SASEGT. The CDR3 contains 15 residues. V gave up 3 bases and J gave up 4 bases; unmatched junction bases: 7. CDR3 sequence (DNA): TGTGCCAGCAGTGAGACGGACAGGGTCGGCTATGGCTACACCTTC. Protein sequence: CASSETDRVGYGYTF.

This clone has a count of ten or more. V and J are TRBV20-1 and TRBJ2-4, with D hard to call. The germline CDR1 and CDR2 sequences are DFQATT and SNEGSKA (reference sequence). Trimming pared 2 bases from V and 7 bases from J, leaving 9 bases between. The CDR3 contains 12 residues. The CDR3 is CSARRDVNIQYF. The CDR3 DNA sequence: TGCAGTGCTAGAAGGGATGTGAACATTCAGTACTTC.

This clone was observed a few times. The chain recombines TRBV11-2 with TRBJ1-6; 7 nucleotides align to TRBD1. The ends lost 1 base at V and 13 bases at J; junction bases unmatched: 7. CDR1 is SGHAT, CDR2 FQNNGV, per germline. The CDR3 length is 14 residues. Written as DNA, the CDR3 is TGTGCCAGCAGCTTAGGGACTACAGGGGCGCCCCTCCACTTT. Its protein product is CASSLGTTGAPLHF.

Ten or more counts support this clone. The genes are TRBV5-1 and TRBJ2-2; weak D call: TRBD1 (6 bases). V was trimmed by 4 bases and J by 1 base, leaving 11 bases between them. Germline CDR1 reads SGHRS; CDR2 reads YFSETQ. The CDR3 runs to 15 residues. In DNA, the CDR3 is TGCGCCAGCAGCCAGTCGACAGGGAACACCGGGGAGCTGTTTTTT. It specifies CASSQSTGNTGELFF. The full variable domain, in which reference TRBV5-1 and TRBJ2-2 provide the parts outside the CDR3, is KAGVTQTPRYLIKTRGQQVTLSCSPISGHRSVSWYQQTPGQGLQFLFEYFSETQRNKGNFPGRFSGRQFSNSRSEMNVSTLELGDSALYLCASSQSTGNTGELFFGEGSRLTVL.

This clone showed up just a few times. The V and J genes are TRBV6-2 or TRBV6-3 and TRBJ2-7; D remains unclear. Per the germline V gene, CDR1 is MNHEY and CDR2 is SVGEGT. The CDR3 extends over 14 amino acids. The ends were cut back, 2 bases at V and 0 bases at J, with 8 bases in the middle. The CDR3: CASSYGPPSYEQYF. The CDR3 DNA is TGTGCCAGCAGTTACGGGCCTCCCTCCTACGAGCAGTACTTC.

The genes are TRBV2 and TRBJ2-3, with D possibly matching TRBD1 (6 bases). CDR3 length: 15 amino acids. The germline gives CDR1 SNHLY, CDR2 FYNNEI. Trimming shortened V by 5 bases and J by 1 base, and 13 bases separated the two germline ends. CDR3 nucleotides: TGTGCCAGCAGTCCGCAGGGGATCGGCACAGATACGCAGTATTTT. Amino acids: CASSPQGIGTDTQYF.

This clone came up many times. CDR3 in amino acids: CASSLVWDGSYEQYF. DNA for the CDR3: TGTGCCAGCAGCTTAGTCTGGGACGGCTCCTACGAGCAGTACTTC. V usage is TRBV7-9 and J usage is TRBJ2-7; D is tentatively TRBD1 or TRBD2 (5 bases each). The V gene lost 1 base and the J gene lost 0 bases, with 10 bases spanning the gap. The CDR3 is made up of 15 amino acids. Germline V gives CDR1 SEHNR, CDR2 FQNEAQ (reference sequence).